Included here is one TCR beta chain sequence, with context. These data belong to a study of blood T cell repertoires in COVID-19. The length of the CDR3 is 13 residues. V lost 0 bases, J lost 3 bases, and 6 bases lay in between. Germline V gene sequence: CDR1 SGHRS, CDR2 YFSETQ. Assay used: immunoSEQ multiplex PCR; TCRdb lists only in-frame clones, some missing. The data show around 250,000 clones, around 86% seen once. The receptor's source is a man aged 18 to 29 who had recovered from COVID-19. Sequencing used PBMCs or T cells enriched from blood (not recorded which). The genes are TRBV5-1 and TRBJ1-1; D is perhaps TRBD1 (6 bases). The CDR3 loop reads CASSLAGDTEAFF. The CDR3 bases are TGCGCCAGCAGCTTGGCAGGGGACACTGAAGCTTTCTTT.